Listed here are 13 T cell receptor beta chains from one sample, sequenced in a study of molecular identifiers for immune sequencing clone quantification. MiXCR was run by TCRdb on the PCR reads, yielding one entry per CDR3 protein. The sample has 80,000 to 130,000 distinct CDR3 sequences; roughly a third are singletons. Sequenced: naive CD8+ T cells from blood, with Jurkat cell RNA spiked in. Subset in this sample: FACS-sorted CD8+CD4-CCR7+CD45RA+ naive T cells. Receptors originate from a human donor in good health. Some libraries in this study had Jurkat cell RNA spiked in.

This clonotype showed up many times. This chain connects TRBV7-9 to TRBJ1-1; D may be TRBD1 (6 bases). The V end was cut by 5 bases, the J end by 7 bases, with 17 bases between. The length of the CDR3 is 14 residues. Germline CDR1 reads SEHNR; CDR2 reads FQNEAQ (reference sequence). CDR3 bases: TGTGCCAGCAGCCTGCGGGGGGCGCATTTTGAAGCTTTCTTT. Its translation: CASSLRGAHFEAFF.

A few counts support this clonotype. Being one base from a much bigger clone, this may be a read error. The CDR3 DNA is TGTGCCAGCAGCCCGGGACAGACCTACGAGCAGTACTTC. The encoded protein is CASSPGQTYEQYF. The V call is TRBV7-7, the J call TRBJ2-7; the match to TRBD1 covers 7 bases. CDR3 length: 13 residues. Germline V lookup: CDR1 SSHAT, CDR2 FNYEAQ (reference sequence). With 5 bases clipped from V and 2 bases from J, the junction kept 3 bases outside the gene matches.

The chain couples TRBV6-2 or TRBV6-3 to TRBJ1-5; tentative D call: TRBD1 (5 bases). CDR3 size: 13 residues. Germline V gene lookup returns CDR1 MNHEY and CDR2 SVGEGT. V was cut by 7 bases and J by 3 bases, with 10 bases left in between. This chain's CDR3 is CASNDSHNQPQHF. The CDR3 coding sequence is TGTGCCAGCAATGACAGCCACAATCAGCCCCAGCATTTT.

A note on this clonotype: Just one base apart from a much larger clone, this may be a read error. Here the CDR3 omits its conserved ending phenylalanine or tryptophan, so a read error is the likely source. The chain carries TRBV7-8 and TRBJ2-3; D ambiguous. This CDR3 spans 13 amino acids. Trimming took off 5 bases at V and 6 bases at J, with 12 bases between the two ends. Germline CDR1 is SGHVS and CDR2 is FQNEAQ. The CDR3 nucleotides read TGTGCCAGCAGCCCCTCAAATTATGATACGCAGTATATT. Protein sequence: CASSPSNYDTQYI.

J is TRBJ1-5 and V is TRBV4-1; D ambiguous. CDR1 MGHRA and CDR2 YSYEKL come from the germline V gene. CDR3 length: 13 amino acids. Trimming took 2 bases from V and 9 from J, leaving 11 bases between them. The CDR3 region is CASSQRVERPQHF. CDR3 coding DNA: TGCGCCAGCAGCCAAAGGGTAGAGCGGCCCCAGCATTTT.

This chain links TRBV9 with TRBJ2-1, with D possibly matching TRBD2 (7 bases). Germline values: CDR1 SGDLS, CDR2 YYNGEE. The CDR3 runs 18 residues. The germline V and J ends were trimmed by 0 bases and 6 bases, with 22 bases remaining between them. In nucleotides, the CDR3 is TGTGCCAGCAGCGTAGAACCCAAGACGGGGGGCGCGTTCAATGAGCAGTTCTTC. Translating it yields CASSVEPKTGGAFNEQFF.

This clonotype has just a few counts. V and J are TRBV27 and TRBJ2-7; a possible D gene is TRBD1 (7 bases). Germline V gives CDR1 MNHEY, CDR2 SMNVEV (reference sequence). Trimming took off 5 bases at V and 2 bases at J, with 19 bases between the two ends. The CDR3 is 16 residues long. The CDR3 sequence: CASSTGGTVGTYEQYF. The CDR3 DNA is TGTGCCAGCAGTACTGGAGGGACAGTTGGGACCTACGAGCAGTACTTC.

This chain joins TRBV7-2 and TRBJ2-3; D is unresolved. The germline gives CDR1 SGHTA, CDR2 FQGNSA. The CDR3 sequence is 13 residues long. V lost 3 bases, J lost 10 bases, and 14 bases lay in between. The CDR3 sequence is CASSFSIGDAQYF. The CDR3 DNA follows: TGTGCCAGCAGCTTTAGTATCGGCGATGCGCAGTATTTT.

Regarding this clonotype: Since no conserved phenylalanine or tryptophan closes the CDR3, a read error is the likely cause. The chain carries TRBV27 and TRBJ2-7; D possibly corresponds to TRBD1 (5 bases). The germline V and J ends were trimmed by 2 bases and 5 bases, with 13 bases remaining between them. Germline V CDR1 and CDR2: MNHEY, SMNVEV (reference sequence). This CDR3 comprises 14 residues. CDR3 DNA sequence: TGTGCCAGCAGTTTAAGGGGTCAGCTCCACGAGCAGTACTAC. This translates into CASSLRGQLHEQYY.

The sample holds many counts of this clonotype. The J gene is TRBJ2-3, the V gene TRBV28, with D unresolved. The CDR3 runs to 11 residues. The V end lost 6 bases, the J end lost 6 bases, and 7 bases lay between the germline ends. CDR1 is MDHEN and CDR2 is SYDVKM in the germline V gene. CDR3 sequence reads: CASRYWDTQYF. In DNA form, the CDR3 reads TGTGCCAGCAGGTACTGGGATACGCAGTATTTT.

About this clonotype itself: An end of the junction differs from the germline gene, which may be a read error. The rearrangement uses TRBV5-1 and TRBJ2-3; 7 bases match TRBD2. Germline CDR1 is SGHRS and CDR2 is YFSETQ. The CDR3 consists of 16 residues. CDR3: CANSQRTSDFTDTQYF. As DNA, the CDR3 is TGCGCCAACAGCCAAAGAACTAGCGATTTCACAGATACGCAGTATTTT.

A word on this clonotype: This may be a read error: a much more frequent sequence differs by one nucleotide. The V and J genes are TRBV5-6 and TRBJ2-3, with 7 bases that match TRBD2. This CDR3 has 18 amino acids. Germline V gene sequence: CDR1 SGHDT, CDR2 YYEEEE. J lost 4 bases, V lost 7 bases, and 21 bases had no gene match. The CDR3 bases are TGTGCCAGCGGCGGCCTAGCGGCTCAACTACAGCCCCCAGATACGCAGTATTTT. As protein: CASGGLAAQLQPPDTQYF.

There are many counts of this clonotype. The gene calls are TRBV4-1 and TRBJ2-7, with D maybe TRBD2 (6 bases). This CDR3 region has 14 residues. With 4 bases removed from V and 5 bases from J, the gap between germline ends came to 15 bases. Germline V lookup: CDR1 MGHRA, CDR2 YSYEKL. The CDR3 protein is CASSLINSGDEQYF. The DNA of the CDR3 is TGCGCCAGCAGCCTTATCAATTCGGGGGACGAGCAGTACTTC.